This T cell receptor (beta chain) stems from a study of T-cell memory formation after mild COVID-19. TCRdb fed the 5' RACE reads into MiXCR, producing one record per CDR3 protein. The table includes approximately 440,000 distinct CDR3 sequences, around 18% detected once. Per the germline V gene, CDR1 is SGHRS and CDR2 is YFSETQ. Trimming cost V 3 bases and J 0 bases, with 20 bases left between them. The CDR3 runs to 18 residues. This clonotype was counted at least ten times. The V call is TRBV5-1, the J call TRBJ2-3; D may match TRBD1 or TRBD2 (6 bases each). Material: PBMCs or a T cell subset sorted from them (not recorded which). This receptor was identified in an adult woman who had mild COVID-19 (a few samples of this study predate the infection). Cell type and time point are not known. As DNA, the CDR3 is TGCGCCAGCAGCTCGCCACCGGGGGCCAGGGGCAGCACAGATACGCAGTATTTT. This encodes CASSSPPGARGSTDTQYF.